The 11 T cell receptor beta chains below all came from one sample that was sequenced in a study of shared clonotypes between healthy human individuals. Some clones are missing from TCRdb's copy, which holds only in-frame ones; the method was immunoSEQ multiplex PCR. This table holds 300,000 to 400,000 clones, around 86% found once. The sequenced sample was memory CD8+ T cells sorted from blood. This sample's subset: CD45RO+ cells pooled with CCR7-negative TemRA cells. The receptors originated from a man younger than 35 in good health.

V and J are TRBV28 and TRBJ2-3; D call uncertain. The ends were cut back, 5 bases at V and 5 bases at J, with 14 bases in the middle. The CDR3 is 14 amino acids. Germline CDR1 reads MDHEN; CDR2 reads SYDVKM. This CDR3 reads CASSLSVAGDTQYF. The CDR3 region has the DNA TGTGCCAGCAGTCTATCGGTAGCTGGAGATACGCAGTATTTT.

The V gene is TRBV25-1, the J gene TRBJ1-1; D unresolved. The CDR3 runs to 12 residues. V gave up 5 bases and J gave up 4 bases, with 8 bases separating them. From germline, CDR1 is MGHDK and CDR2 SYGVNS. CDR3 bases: TGTGCCAGCAGTCCATCGGTCACTGAAGCTTTCTTT. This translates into CASSPSVTEAFF.

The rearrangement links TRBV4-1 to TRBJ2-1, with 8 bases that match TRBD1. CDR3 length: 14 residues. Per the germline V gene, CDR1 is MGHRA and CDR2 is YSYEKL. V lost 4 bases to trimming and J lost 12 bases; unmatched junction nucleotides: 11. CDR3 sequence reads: CASSPDQGAGWQFF. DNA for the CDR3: TGCGCCAGCAGCCCCGATCAGGGGGCGGGTTGGCAGTTCTTC.

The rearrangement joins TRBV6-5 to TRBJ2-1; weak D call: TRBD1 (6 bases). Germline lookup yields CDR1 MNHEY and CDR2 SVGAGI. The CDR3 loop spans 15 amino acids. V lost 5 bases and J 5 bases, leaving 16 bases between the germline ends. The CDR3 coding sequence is TGTGCCAGCAGTGCAGGGGTCGGGCTACACAATGAGCAGTTCTTC. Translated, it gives CASSAGVGLHNEQFF.

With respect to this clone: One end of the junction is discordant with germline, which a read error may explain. CDR3 amino acids: CASSREAGYEQYF. The CDR3 DNA is TGTGCTAGCAGCCGAGAGGCGGGATACGAGCAGTACTTC. The rearrangement joins TRBV7-7 to TRBJ2-7, with a possible D match to TRBD2 (6 bases). Germline V CDR1 and CDR2: SSHAT, FNYEAQ (reference sequence). The CDR3 is made up of 13 amino acids.

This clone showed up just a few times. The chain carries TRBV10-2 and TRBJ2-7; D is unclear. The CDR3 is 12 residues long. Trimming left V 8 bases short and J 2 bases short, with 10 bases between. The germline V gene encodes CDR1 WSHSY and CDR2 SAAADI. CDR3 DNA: TGCGCCAGCGGTTCCGATCCCTACGAGCAGTACTTC. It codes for CASGSDPYEQYF.

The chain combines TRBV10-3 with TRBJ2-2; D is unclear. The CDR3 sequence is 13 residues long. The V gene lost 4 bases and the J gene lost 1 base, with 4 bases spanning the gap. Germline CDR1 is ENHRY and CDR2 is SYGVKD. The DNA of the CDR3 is TGTGCCATCAGTGCTCAGAACACCGGGGAGCTGTTTTTT. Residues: CAISAQNTGELFF.

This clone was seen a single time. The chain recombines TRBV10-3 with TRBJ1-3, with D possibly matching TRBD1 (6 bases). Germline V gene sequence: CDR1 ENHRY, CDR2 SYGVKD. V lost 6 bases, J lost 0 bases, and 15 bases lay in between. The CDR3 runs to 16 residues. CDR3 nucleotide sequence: TGTGCCATCAGCGCCTTGGACAGAAGCTCTGGAAACACCATATATTTT. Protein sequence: CAISALDRSSGNTIYF.

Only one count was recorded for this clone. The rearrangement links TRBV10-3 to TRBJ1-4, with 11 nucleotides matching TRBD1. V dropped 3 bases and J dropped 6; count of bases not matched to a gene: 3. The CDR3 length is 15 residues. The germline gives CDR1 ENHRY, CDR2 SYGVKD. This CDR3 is CAISERDRGDEKLFF. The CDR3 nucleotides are TGTGCCATCAGTGAAAGGGACAGGGGGGATGAAAAACTGTTTTTT.

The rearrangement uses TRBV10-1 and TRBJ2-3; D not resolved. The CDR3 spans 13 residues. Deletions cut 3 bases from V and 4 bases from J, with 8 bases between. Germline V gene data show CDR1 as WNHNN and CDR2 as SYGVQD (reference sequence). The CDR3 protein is CASSDSEADTQYF. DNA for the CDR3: TGCGCCAGCAGTGATTCCGAAGCAGATACGCAGTATTTT.

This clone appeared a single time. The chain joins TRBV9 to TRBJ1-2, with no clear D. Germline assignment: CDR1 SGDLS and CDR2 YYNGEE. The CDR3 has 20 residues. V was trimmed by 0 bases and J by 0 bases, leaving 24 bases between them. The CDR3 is CASSVGREANYDRANYGYTF. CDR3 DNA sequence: TGTGCCAGCAGCGTAGGGAGGGAAGCTAACTATGACCGGGCTAACTATGGCTACACCTTC.